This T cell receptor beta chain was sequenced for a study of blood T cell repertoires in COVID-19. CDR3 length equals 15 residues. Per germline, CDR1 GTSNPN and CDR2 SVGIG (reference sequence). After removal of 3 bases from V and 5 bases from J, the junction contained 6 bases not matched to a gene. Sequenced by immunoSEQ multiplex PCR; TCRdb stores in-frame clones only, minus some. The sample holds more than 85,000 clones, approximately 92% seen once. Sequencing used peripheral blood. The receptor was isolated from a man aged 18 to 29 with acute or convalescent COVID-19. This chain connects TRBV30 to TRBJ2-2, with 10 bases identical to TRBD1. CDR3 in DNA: TGTGCCTGGAGCCCCCCGGGACAGGGGACCGGGGAGCTGTTTTTT. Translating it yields CAWSPPGQGTGELFF.